Listed below are T cell receptor beta chains from one sample, sequenced in a study of cytomegalovirus exposure and HLA in healthy donors. TCRdb keeps only in-frame clones here, not all; method: immunoSEQ multiplex PCR. The table shows a few hundred thousand clones, with approximately 83% occurring only once. Sequenced sample: PBMCs. Source of these receptors: a woman in her twenties or thirties in good health and CMV-seropositive. Both conserved end residues are part of each CDR3. A D gene is named only where the DNA matches it firmly. Expanded clones are given a class, and other clones once, few, many or no size at all.

j_gene | d_gene | v_gene | abundance | len | CDR3aa | CDR3nt
TRBJ1-1 | . | TRBV4-3 | . | 13 | CASSQDRGTEAFF | TGCGCCAGCAGCCAAGATCGCGGCACTGAAGCTTTCTTT
TRBJ1-1 | . | TRBV27 | . | 13 | CASSRGLITEAFF | TGTGCCAGCAGTCGAGGACTGATCACTGAAGCTTTCTTT
TRBJ1-2 | TRBD1 | TRBV11-3 | . | 15 | CASSPTGQGHYGYTF | TGTGCCAGCAGCCCGACGGGACAGGGGCACTATGGCTACACCTTC
TRBJ2-7 | . | TRBV7-9 | . | 15 | CASSFGPHSPYEQYF | TGTGCCAGCAGCTTCGGGCCACATTCTCCTTACGAGCAGTACTTC
TRBJ1-2 | TRBD1 | TRBV4-3 | . | 14 | CASSPGGLNYGYTF | TGCGCCAGCAGCCCAGGGGGCCTAAACTATGGCTACACCTTC
TRBJ1-2 | . | TRBV10-3 | . | 12 | CAIRSETYGYTF | TGTGCCATCAGGTCAGAAACCTATGGCTACACCTTC
TRBJ2-7 | TRBD2 | TRBV9 | . | 14 | CASSHGTSGYEQYF | TGTGCCAGCAGCCATGGGACTAGCGGCTACGAGCAGTACTTC
TRBJ1-1 | . | TRBV6-5 | . | 15 | CASRRLQGMGTEAFF | TGTGCCAGCAGACGCCTACAGGGAATGGGCACTGAAGCTTTCTTT
TRBJ2-3 | . | TRBV7-8 | . | 14 | CASSLAQYTDTQYF | TGTGCCAGCAGCTTAGCGCAGTACACAGATACGCAGTATTTT
TRBJ2-1 | TRBD2 | TRBV9 | . | 14 | CASSAEGLAGEEFF | TGTGCCAGCAGCGCAGAGGGACTAGCGGGGGAGGAGTTCTTC
TRBJ1-2 | . | TRBV5-4 | . | 13 | CASSLGGDYGYTF | TGTGCCAGCAGCCTCGGGGGCGACTATGGCTACACCTTC
TRBJ2-1 | . | TRBV4-1 | . | 17 | CASSQDPGNWGYNEQFF | TGCGCCAGCAGCCAAGATCCAGGGAATTGGGGCTACAATGAGCAGTTCTTC
TRBJ2-2 | . | TRBV2 | . | 16 | CASSGMGPAGTGELFF | TGTGCCAGCAGTGGGATGGGACCCGCGGGGACCGGGGAGCTGTTTTTT
TRBJ1-5 | TRBD1 | TRBV30 | . | 14 | CAWSPDRGDQPQHF | TGTGCCTGGAGCCCAGACAGGGGGGACCAGCCCCAGCATTTT
TRBJ1-5 | . | TRBV2 | . | 13 | CASSAGTNQPQHF | TGTGCCAGCAGTGCCGGGACAAATCAGCCCCAGCATTTT
TRBJ2-1 | . | TRBV15 | few | 12 | CATSMPRREQFF | TGTGCCACCAGCATGCCCCGACGGGAGCAGTTCTTC
TRBJ2-2 | TRBD1 | TRBV30 | . | 12 | CAWRGQTGELFF | TGTGCCTGGAGGGGACAGACCGGGGAGCTGTTTTTT
TRBJ2-2 | . | TRBV4-3 | . | 15 | CASSQEAGWTGELFF | TGCGCCAGCAGCCAAGAAGCAGGGTGGACCGGGGAGCTGTTTTTT
TRBJ2-1 | TRBD2 | TRBV5-1 | . | 16 | CASSLGTSGISEEQFF | TGCGCCAGCAGCTTAGGGACTAGCGGGATTTCGGAGGAGCAGTTCTTC
TRBJ2-2 | . | TRBV29-1 | . | 13 | CSVDRGNTGELFF | TGCAGCGTTGACAGGGGGAACACCGGGGAGCTGTTTTTT
TRBJ1-5 | . | TRBV29-1 | . | 17 | CSVEVPYGPYSNQPQHF | TGCAGCGTTGAAGTCCCGTACGGCCCATATAGCAATCAGCCCCAGCATTTT
TRBJ2-7 | . | TRBV7-3 | . | 12 | CATPDSSYEQYF | TGTGCCACCCCAGACAGCTCCTACGAGCAGTACTTC
TRBJ1-1 | TRBD1 | TRBV30 | . | 14 | CAWRPTGERSEAFF | TGTGCCTGGAGACCGACAGGGGAGCGGTCTGAAGCTTTCTTT
TRBJ1-5 | . | TRBV28 | . | 16 | CASSFNSRGLNQPQHF | TGTGCCAGCAGTTTTAATTCGCGGGGCCTGAATCAGCCCCAGCATTTT
TRBJ2-7 | TRBD2 | TRBV25-1 | . | 16 | CASSPHSPSGRYEQYF | TGTGCCAGCAGTCCCCATTCCCCTAGCGGTCGCTACGAGCAGTACTTC
TRBJ1-3 | . | TRBV6-6 | . | 15 | CASSATFSTGNTIYF | TGTGCCAGCAGTGCCACATTTAGCACTGGAAACACCATATATTTT
TRBJ2-7 | TRBD1 | TRBV25-1 | . | 15 | CASSEYGTGFYEQYF | TGTGCCAGCAGTGAATATGGGACAGGGTTCTACGAGCAGTACTTC
TRBJ1-2 | . | TRBV6-1 | . | 10 | CASSDYGYTF | TGTGCCAGCAGTGATTATGGCTACACCTTC
TRBJ2-7 | TRBD1 | TRBV7-8 | . | 15 | CASSSNRGLIYEQYF | TGTGCCAGCAGCTCAAACAGGGGTCTTATCTACGAGCAGTACTTC
TRBJ2-5 | TRBD2 | TRBV10-1 | . | 15 | CASSSAGGPRETQYF | TGCGCCAGCAGTTCAGCGGGAGGGCCGAGGGAGACCCAGTACTTC
TRBJ1-5 | . | TRBV9 | . | 16 | CASSIGSGGKWEPQHF | TGTGCCAGCAGCATAGGCAGTGGGGGGAAATGGGAGCCCCAGCATTTT
TRBJ2-1 | . | TRBV2 | few | 15 | CASTRQSSSYNEQFF | TGTGCCAGTACTCGTCAGTCCAGCTCCTACAATGAGCAGTTCTTC
TRBJ2-1 | TRBD2 | TRBV19 | once | 17 | CASSFGLAGSSYNEQFF | TGTGCCAGTAGTTTCGGACTAGCGGGAAGCTCCTACAATGAGCAGTTCTTC
TRBJ1-1 | . | TRBV6-4 | . | 14 | CASSRQGGVTEAFF | TGTGCCAGCAGCCGCCAGGGAGGGGTAACTGAAGCTTTCTTT
TRBJ2-3 | . | TRBV30 | . | 14 | CAWSVRGGTDTQYF | TGTGCCTGGAGTGTCCGGGGTGGCACAGATACGCAGTATTTT
TRBJ2-7 | TRBD2 | TRBV27 | . | 14 | CASSPLASGYEQYF | TGTGCCAGCAGCCCTTTGGCTAGCGGCTACGAGCAGTACTTC
TRBJ2-5 | . | TRBV7-2 | . | 15 | CASSLNLGLRETQYF | TGTGCCAGCAGCTTGAATCTAGGGCTTCGAGAGACCCAGTACTTC
TRBJ1-1 | . | TRBV6-5 | . | 13 | CASSLSKLTEAFF | TGTGCCAGCAGCCTGTCGAAATTGACTGAAGCTTTCTTT
TRBJ1-1 | . | TRBV13 | once | 12 | CASSSRDRKAFF | TGTGCCAGCAGCTCTCGAGACCGTAAAGCTTTCTTT
TRBJ2-7 | . | TRBV11-3 | . | 14 | CASSNTSSSYEQYF | TGTGCCAGCAGCAATACTAGCAGCTCCTACGAGCAGTACTTC
TRBJ1-1 | . | TRBV7-9 | . | 14 | CASSIMTVNTEAFF | TGTGCCAGCAGCATCATGACAGTTAACACTGAAGCTTTCTTT
TRBJ1-1 | . | TRBV29-1 | . | 16 | CSVDGVGGNMNTEAFF | TGCAGCGTTGACGGGGTCGGCGGAAACATGAACACTGAAGCTTTCTTT
TRBJ1-1 | TRBD1 | TRBV6-5 | . | 15 | CASSYGTGLNTEAFF | TGTGCCAGCAGTTATGGGACAGGTTTGAACACTGAAGCTTTCTTT
TRBJ1-2 | . | TRBV6-5 | . | 15 | CASSYSIGRVGGYTF | TGTGCCAGCAGTTACTCGATCGGGAGGGTTGGGGGCTACACCTTC
TRBJ2-1 | . | TRBV30 | . | 14 | CAWSPSATYNEQFF | TGTGCCTGGAGCCCTTCTGCAACTTACAATGAGCAGTTCTTC
TRBJ1-2 | TRBD1 | TRBV7-9 | . | 14 | CASSLDRGLYGYTF | TGTGCCAGCAGCTTAGACAGGGGCCTATATGGCTACACCTTC
TRBJ2-5 | . | TRBV30 | . | 14 | CAWSVGGDQETQYF | TGTGCCTGGAGTGTAGGGGGGGACCAAGAGACCCAGTACTTC
TRBJ2-7 | . | TRBV7-9 | . | 15 | CASSSQLGLPYEQYF | TGTGCCAGCAGCTCCCAATTAGGGCTACCCTACGAGCAGTACTTC
TRBJ1-5 | TRBD1 | TRBV6-1 | . | 15 | CASSDSGTGGKPQHF | TGTGCCAGCAGTGACAGCGGGACAGGGGGTAAGCCCCAGCATTTT
TRBJ2-1 | TRBD2 | TRBV29-1 | . | 14 | CSVHLAGYPNEQFF | TGCAGCGTTCATTTAGCGGGATATCCGAATGAGCAGTTCTTC
TRBJ2-1 | TRBD2 | TRBV27 | . | 16 | CASSLLLAGSYNEQFF | TGTGCCAGCAGTTTATTACTAGCGGGAAGCTACAATGAGCAGTTCTTC
TRBJ1-1 | TRBD1 | TRBV7-9 | . | 14 | CASSADRLNTEAFF | TGTGCCAGCAGCGCGGACAGGTTGAACACTGAAGCTTTCTTT